The next 26 T cell receptor beta chains were all read from a single sample in a study of shared clonotypes between healthy human individuals (dated by TCRdb to 2019 to 2021). The method behind the library was the immunoSEQ multiplex PCR assay. The immuneACCESS repertoire file appears here via TCRdb, limited to in-frame rearrangements. These files lack a portion of the clones; in checked studies, under half of the deficit traces to unresolved V genes, and the cause of the others is not known. The sample contains 300,000 to 400,000 clones, roughly 80% of them found a single time. Clones ranked in the top ten supply around 9.3% of the sample. Sequenced input: memory CD4+ T cells sorted from blood. The cell subset or site label corresponds to: CD45RA-negative fraction. The source of these receptors is a man aged 30-40 years in good health.

The chain has TRBV9 and TRBJ2-7; D remains ambiguous. The CDR3 is 15 residues long. In germline, CDR1 is SGDLS, CDR2 YYNGEE. Trimming shortened V by 0 bases and J by 2 bases, and 12 bases separated the two germline ends. The CDR3 DNA is TGTGCCAGCAGCGTAGGCCCCGGCGGCACCTACGAGCAGTACTTC. Its translation is CASSVGPGGTYEQYF.

The rearrangement links TRBV7-8 to TRBJ1-2; the match to TRBD1 covers 7 bases. Germline values: CDR1 SGHVS, CDR2 FQNEAQ. J was trimmed by 4 bases and V by 4 bases; bases with no gene match: 6. The CDR3 runs 14 residues. CDR3 protein: CASSSLQGRYGYTF. CDR3 coding DNA: TGTGCCAGCAGCTCCCTACAGGGGCGCTATGGCTACACCTTC.

This chain joins TRBV5-5 and TRBJ1-5, with 7 positions matching TRBD1. The CDR3 is made up of 14 amino acids. CDR1 is SGHKS, CDR2 YYEKEE, per germline (reference sequence). J lost 6 bases, V lost 0 bases, and 3 bases had no gene match. The CDR3 spells CASSLGQGSQPQHF. In DNA, the CDR3 is TGTGCCAGCAGCTTGGGACAGGGCAGTCAGCCCCAGCATTTT.

J is TRBJ2-1 and V is TRBV29-1; 7 bases match TRBD2. The CDR3 covers 14 residues. The germline CDR1 and CDR2 sequences are SQVTM and ANQGSEA. Trimming took 6 bases from V and 5 from J; bases not matched to a gene: 10. The chain's CDR3 is CSVGLLASNNEQFF. The CDR3 coding sequence is TGCAGCGTGGGGTTACTAGCGTCAAACAATGAGCAGTTCTTC.

This clone was recorded only once. The genes are TRBV5-6 and TRBJ2-5, with 10 bases fitting TRBD2. Germline values: CDR1 SGHDT, CDR2 YYEEEE. The CDR3 has 16 residues. The V and J ends lost 0 bases and 5 bases, in that order; junction bases with no gene match: 7. CDR3 sequence: CASSLGLAGEFETQYF. CDR3 DNA: TGTGCCAGCAGCTTGGGGCTAGCGGGAGAGTTTGAGACCCAGTACTTC.

V usage is TRBV29-1 and J usage is TRBJ2-7, with D perhaps matching TRBD1 (6 bases). Trimming took 4 bases from V and 7 from J, leaving 14 bases between them. This CDR3 is 12 amino acids long. CDR1 is SQVTM, CDR2 ANQGSEA, per germline. The CDR3 bases are TGCAGCGTTGCCCCGACAGGCCTTGAGCAGTACTTC. The encoded protein is CSVAPTGLEQYF.

The chain joins TRBV5-8 to TRBJ1-3; D gene unclear. The CDR3 runs to 15 residues. Trimming took 0 bases from V and 0 from J, leaving 7 bases between them. Germline V gene lookup returns CDR1 SGHTS and CDR2 YDEGEE. The CDR3 loop is CASSLGPSSGNTIYF. CDR3 DNA: TGTGCCAGCAGCTTGGGCCCTAGCTCTGGAAACACCATATATTTT.

This chain joins TRBV7-7 and TRBJ2-2; the match to TRBD1 covers 9 bases. Germline loops: CDR1 SSHAT, CDR2 FNYEAQ (reference sequence). This CDR3 has 15 amino acids. Trimming at V came to 5 bases and at J to 7 bases, leaving 8 bases not matched to a gene. The CDR3 DNA is TGTGCCAGCAGCCCTATTACAGGGGGCGACGGGGAGCTGTTTTTT. This codes for CASSPITGGDGELFF. Supplemented by reference TRBV7-7 and TRBJ2-2, the full variable domain reads GAGVSQSPRYKVTKRGQDVTLRCDPISSHATLYWYQQALGQGPEFLTYFNYEAQPDKSGLPSDRFSAERPEGSISTLTIQRTEQRDSAMYRCASSPITGGDGELFFGEGSRLTVL.

The genes are TRBV28 and TRBJ2-1, with D possibly being TRBD2 (5 bases). CDR1 and CDR2 from the germline V gene are MDHEN and SYDVKM. Trimming removed 2 bases from V and 7 bases from J, with 15 bases in between. The CDR3 length is 15 residues. The CDR3, as DNA: TGTGCCAGCAGTTTAAGGGTTTTCGGGGTAAATGAGCAGTTCTTC. Amino acids: CASSLRVFGVNEQFF. The entire variable domain, with the rest obtained from reference TRBV28 and TRBJ2-1, is as follows: DVKVTQSSRYLVKRTGEKVFLECVQDMDHENMFWYRQDPGLGLRLIYFSYDVKMKEKGDIPEGYSVSREKKERFSLILESASTNQTSMYLCASSLRVFGVNEQFFGPGTRLTVL.

The rearrangement links TRBV5-1 to TRBJ2-7; the match to TRBD2 covers 15 bases. V shed 4 bases and J 2 bases; nucleotides not matched to a gene: 16. Germline V gene sequence: CDR1 SGHRS, CDR2 YFSETQ. CDR3 length: 20 residues. Here the CDR3 DNA reads TGCGCCAGCAGCACTGGTCGCCCAGGGGGACTAGCGGGAGGAACCTACGAGCAGTACTTC. Its protein product is CASSTGRPGGLAGGTYEQYF.

This clone was seen only a few times. This sequence joins TRBV6-1 and TRBJ2-1, with unresolved D. V was shortened by 3 bases and J by 4 bases, with 10 bases between the two germline ends. This CDR3 is built from 14 residues. The germline gives CDR1 MNHNS, CDR2 SASEGT. The CDR3 bases are TGTGCCAGCAGTGAGTCGCTTATATACAATGAGCAGTTCTTC. Residues: CASSESLIYNEQFF.

Notes on this clone: Other DNA sequences in this sample translate to the same CDR3. The chain recombines TRBV11-2 with TRBJ2-6, with D unclear. The CDR3 is made up of 15 amino acids. V dropped 2 bases and J dropped 0 bases, with 5 bases sitting between them. CDR1 is SGHAT, CDR2 FQNNGV, per germline. The CDR3 loop is CASSLQPSGANVLTF. The DNA of the CDR3 is TGTGCCAGCAGCTTACAGCCCTCTGGGGCCAACGTCCTGACTTTC. The variable domain in full, completed from reference TRBV11-2 and TRBJ2-6, reads EAGVAQSPRYKIIEKRQSVAFWCNPISGHATLYWYQQILGQGPKLLIQFQNNGVVDDSQLPKDRFSAERLKGVDSTLKIQPAKLEDSAVYLCASSLQPSGANVLTFGAGSRLTVL.

This clone was seen many times. The chain recombines TRBV11-2 with TRBJ2-2; 12 positions match TRBD2. The germline gives CDR1 SGHAT, CDR2 FQNNGV. V gave up 5 bases and J gave up 1 base; unmatched junction bases: 8. There are 18 residues in the CDR3. For the CDR3, the DNA is TGTGCCAGCAGCAACTCTCTAGCGGGAGGGAAGAACACCGGGGAGCTGTTTTTT. Translation: CASSNSLAGGKNTGELFF.

Only one count was recorded for this clone. This chain uses TRBV18 with TRBJ2-7; 9 bases line up with TRBD1. This CDR3 has 16 residues. V shed 3 bases, J shed 0 bases, and the junction held 6 bases outside the gene matches. Germline CDR1 and CDR2: KGHSH and LQKENI. The DNA for the CDR3 is TGTGCCAGCTCACCTAACAGGGGGCTATCCTCCTACGAGCAGTACTTC. It encodes CASSPNRGLSSYEQYF. Complete variable domain (other parts from reference TRBV18 and TRBJ2-7): NAGVMQNPRHLVRRRGQEARLRCSPMKGHSHVYWYRQLPEEGLKFMVYLQKENIIDESGMPKERFSAEFPKEGPSILRIQQVVRGDSAAYFCASSPNRGLSSYEQYFGPGTRLTVT.

This clone appeared once. The chain uses TRBV2 and TRBJ2-5; TRBD2 matches at 9 bases. V gave up 7 bases and J gave up 2 bases; unmatched junction bases: 17. This CDR3 is 18 amino acids long. Germline V lookup: CDR1 SNHLY, CDR2 FYNNEI. CDR3 in amino acids: CASILRGSGRIRQETQYF. The DNA of the CDR3 is TGTGCCAGCATTCTCCGGGGTAGCGGGAGAATTCGGCAAGAGACCCAGTACTTC.

This chain joins TRBV25-1 and TRBJ2-1; D remains unclear. The germline V gene encodes CDR1 MGHDK and CDR2 SYGVNS. This CDR3 region has 13 residues. Trimming took off 3 bases at V and 9 bases at J, with 12 bases between the two ends. CDR3 bases: TGTGCCAGCAGTGATGTCTCTGGTCTTGAGCAGTTCTTC. Protein sequence: CASSDVSGLEQFF.

The chain couples TRBV4-1 to TRBJ2-3; D could derive from TRBD1 or TRBD2 (5 bases each). Germline CDR1 MGHRA, CDR2 YSYEKL. This CDR3 has 15 amino acids. The V gene lost 7 bases and the J gene lost 2 bases, with 16 bases spanning the gap. CDR3 sequence reads: CASTPRQGDTDTQYF. The DNA for the CDR3 is TGCGCCAGCACCCCCCGGCAGGGAGACACAGATACGCAGTATTTT.

This clone came up many times. The rearrangement joins TRBV5-5 to TRBJ1-5; 11 nucleotides match TRBD1. The V and J ends lost 4 bases and 5 bases, in that order; junction bases with no gene match: 2. CDR1 and CDR2 from the germline V gene are SGHKS and YYEKEE (reference sequence). The CDR3 contains 14 residues. The DNA for the CDR3 is TGTGCCAGCAGCCGGGACAGGGGGGATCAGCCCCAGCATTTT. It translates to CASSRDRGDQPQHF.

This clone was recorded many times. The chain employs TRBV5-1 and TRBJ2-1; D perhaps matches TRBD1 (6 bases). Trimming removed 4 bases at V and 9 bases at J, with 23 bases between. From germline, CDR1 is SGHRS and CDR2 YFSETQ. This CDR3 comprises 16 residues. The chain's CDR3 is CASSPRDGWDKAEQFF. The CDR3 DNA is TGCGCCAGCAGCCCTAGGGACGGATGGGACAAGGCTGAGCAGTTCTTC.

The chain uses TRBV30 and TRBJ1-2; no clear D. There are 16 residues in the CDR3. Germline lookup yields CDR1 GTSNPN and CDR2 SVGIG (reference sequence). Trimming shortened V by 3 bases and J by 1 base, and 18 bases separated the two germline ends. CDR3 coding DNA: TGTGCCTGGAGCCGAGGGAGTGTTGCCCTTAACTATGGCTACACCTTC. This translates into CAWSRGSVALNYGYTF.

V is TRBV9 and J is TRBJ2-3; TRBD2 agrees at 9 bases. Germline assignment: CDR1 SGDLS and CDR2 YYNGEE. The CDR3 runs 16 residues. After removal of 4 bases from V and 3 bases from J, the junction contained 9 bases not matched to a gene. CDR3 in DNA: TGTGCCAGCAGCTCCAGCGGCGGGAGGGGGACAGATACGCAGTATTTT. Translating gives CASSSSGGRGTDTQYF.

The V gene is TRBV27, the J gene TRBJ2-7; 9 bases are a match to TRBD2. With 8 bases clipped from V and 2 bases from J, the junction kept 13 bases outside the gene matches. In germline, CDR1 is MNHEY, CDR2 SMNVEV (reference sequence). The CDR3 is 16 amino acids. The chain's CDR3 is CASGLLAGPVAYEQYF. In DNA, the CDR3 is TGTGCCAGCGGACTCCTAGCGGGGCCGGTGGCCTACGAGCAGTACTTC.

V and J are TRBV25-1 and TRBJ2-5; 8 nucleotides align to TRBD2. J was trimmed by 5 bases and V by 5 bases; bases with no gene match: 7. This CDR3 spans 14 amino acids. Germline V lookup: CDR1 MGHDK, CDR2 SYGVNS. DNA of the CDR3: TGTGCCAGCAGTCCCGGGACTAGTTCTGAGACCCAGTACTTC. This sequence encodes CASSPGTSSETQYF.

This clone was counted a few times. CDR3 DNA: TGTGCCAGCAGCCGTTTAGGGGGTGAGCAGTACTTC. Translating gives CASSRLGGEQYF. V gene TRBV5-8 combines with J gene TRBJ2-7, with D perhaps TRBD1 (6 bases). CDR1 is SGHTS and CDR2 is YDEGEE in the germline V gene. The length of the CDR3 is 12 residues. The ends were cut back, 4 bases at V and 7 bases at J, with 12 bases in the middle.

This clone was seen only a few times. The V and J genes are TRBV19 and TRBJ1-2; D unclear. CDR3 size: 14 residues. V was pared by 1 base and J by 7 bases, with 13 bases between. The germline gives CDR1 LNHDA, CDR2 SQIVND (reference sequence). CDR3 coding DNA: TGTGCCAGTAGTATAGTAGGAGGGCTTCGTGGCTACACCTTC. As protein: CASSIVGGLRGYTF.

The chain couples TRBV4-1 to TRBJ2-5, with D hard to call. V was trimmed by 1 base and J by 0 bases, leaving 12 bases between them. This CDR3 has 16 amino acids. The germline V gene has CDR1 MGHRA and CDR2 YSYEKL. Here the CDR3 DNA reads TGCGCCAGCAGCCAAGCGTCCAGCTGGTACCAAGAGACCCAGTACTTC. Amino acids: CASSQASSWYQETQYF.